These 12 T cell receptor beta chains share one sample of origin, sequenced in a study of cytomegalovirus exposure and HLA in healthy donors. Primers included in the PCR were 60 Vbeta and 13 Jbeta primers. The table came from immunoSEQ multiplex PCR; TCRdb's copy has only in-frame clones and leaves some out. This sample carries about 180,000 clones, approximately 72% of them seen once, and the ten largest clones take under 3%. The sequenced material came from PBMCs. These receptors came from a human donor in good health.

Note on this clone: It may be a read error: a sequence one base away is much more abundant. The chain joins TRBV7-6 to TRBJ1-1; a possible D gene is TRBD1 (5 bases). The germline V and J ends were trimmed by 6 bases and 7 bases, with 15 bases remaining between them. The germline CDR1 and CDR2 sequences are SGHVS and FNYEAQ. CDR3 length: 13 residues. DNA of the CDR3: TGTGCCAGCAGACCAGGGCAGACCCTTGAAGCTTTCTTT. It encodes CASRPGQTLEAFF.

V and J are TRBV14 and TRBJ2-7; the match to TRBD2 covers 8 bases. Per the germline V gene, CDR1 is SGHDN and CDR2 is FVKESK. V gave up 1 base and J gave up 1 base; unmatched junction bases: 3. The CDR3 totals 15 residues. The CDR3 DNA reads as TGTGCCAGCAGCCAAGGGCCTAGCGGGTCCTACGAGCAGTACTTC. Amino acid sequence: CASSQGPSGSYEQYF.

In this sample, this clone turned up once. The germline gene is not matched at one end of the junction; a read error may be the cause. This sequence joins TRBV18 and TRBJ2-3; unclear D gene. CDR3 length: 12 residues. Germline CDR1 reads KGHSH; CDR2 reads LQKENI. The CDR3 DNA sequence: TGTGTCAGCTCAGCCGGGACAGATACGCAGTATTTT. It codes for CVSSAGTDTQYF.

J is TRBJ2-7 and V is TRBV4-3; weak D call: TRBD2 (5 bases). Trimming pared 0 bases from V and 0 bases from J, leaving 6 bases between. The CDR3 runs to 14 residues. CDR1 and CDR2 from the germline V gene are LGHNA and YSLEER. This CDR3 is CASSQDGSSYEQYF. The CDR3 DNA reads TGCGCCAGCAGCCAAGATGGGAGCTCCTACGAGCAGTACTTC.

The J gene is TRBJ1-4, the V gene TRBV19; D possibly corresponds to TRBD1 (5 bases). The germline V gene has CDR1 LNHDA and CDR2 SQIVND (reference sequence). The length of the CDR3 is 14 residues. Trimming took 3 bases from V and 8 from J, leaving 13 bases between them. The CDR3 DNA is TGTGCCAGTAGTATTGATAGGGGTACGGAAAAACTGTTTTTT. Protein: CASSIDRGTEKLFF. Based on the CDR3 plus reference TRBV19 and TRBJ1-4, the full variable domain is DGGITQSPKYLFRKEGQNVTLSCEQNLNHDAMYWYRQDPGQGLRLIYYSQIVNDFQKGDIAEGYSVSREKKESFPLTVTSAQKNPTAFYLCASSIDRGTEKLFFGSGTQLSVL.

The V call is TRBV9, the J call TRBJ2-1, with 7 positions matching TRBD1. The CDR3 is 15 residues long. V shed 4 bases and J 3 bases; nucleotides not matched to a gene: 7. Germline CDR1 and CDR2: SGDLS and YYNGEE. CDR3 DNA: TGTGCCAGCAGCCCCCCCGGGACAGTCTACAATGAGCAGTTCTTC. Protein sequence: CASSPPGTVYNEQFF.

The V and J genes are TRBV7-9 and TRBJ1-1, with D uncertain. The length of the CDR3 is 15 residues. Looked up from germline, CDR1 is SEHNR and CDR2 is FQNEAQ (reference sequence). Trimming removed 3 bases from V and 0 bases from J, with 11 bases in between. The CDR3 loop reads CASSFRRRMNTEAFF. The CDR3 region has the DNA TGTGCCAGCAGCTTTAGGAGACGTATGAACACTGAAGCTTTCTTT.

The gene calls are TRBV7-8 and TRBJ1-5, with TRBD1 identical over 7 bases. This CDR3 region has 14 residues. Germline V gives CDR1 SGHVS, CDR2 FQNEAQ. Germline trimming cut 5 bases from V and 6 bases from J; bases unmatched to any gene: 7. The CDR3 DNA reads TGTGCCAGCAGCCTCGAACAGGGGAGTCAGCCCCAGCATTTT. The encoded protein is CASSLEQGSQPQHF. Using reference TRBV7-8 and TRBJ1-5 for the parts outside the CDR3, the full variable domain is GAGVSQSPRYKVAKRGQDVALRCDPISGHVSLFWYQQALGQGPEFLTYFQNEAQLDKSGLPSDRFFAERPEGSVSTLKIQRTQQEDSAVYLCASSLEQGSQPQHFGDGTRLSIL.

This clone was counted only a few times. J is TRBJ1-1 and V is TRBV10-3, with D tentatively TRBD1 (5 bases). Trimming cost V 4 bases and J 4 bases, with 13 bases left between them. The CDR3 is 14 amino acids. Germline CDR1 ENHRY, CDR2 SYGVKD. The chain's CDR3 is CAISAVGGGTEAFF. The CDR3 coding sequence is TGTGCCATCAGTGCGGTCGGGGGTGGCACTGAAGCTTTCTTT.

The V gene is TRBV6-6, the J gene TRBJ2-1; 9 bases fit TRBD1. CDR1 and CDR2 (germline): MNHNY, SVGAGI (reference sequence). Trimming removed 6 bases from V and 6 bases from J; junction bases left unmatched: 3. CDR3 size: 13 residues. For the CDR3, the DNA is TGTGCCAGCAGCCTGGACAGGGGCAATGAGCAGTTCTTC. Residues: CASSLDRGNEQFF.

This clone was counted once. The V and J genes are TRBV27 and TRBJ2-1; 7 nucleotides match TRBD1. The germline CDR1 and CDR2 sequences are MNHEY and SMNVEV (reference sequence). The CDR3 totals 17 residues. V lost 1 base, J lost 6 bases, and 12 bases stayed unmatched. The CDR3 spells CASSLLAGTANSNEQFF. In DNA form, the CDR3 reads TGTGCCAGCAGTTTATTGGCCGGGACAGCAAACTCCAATGAGCAGTTCTTC.

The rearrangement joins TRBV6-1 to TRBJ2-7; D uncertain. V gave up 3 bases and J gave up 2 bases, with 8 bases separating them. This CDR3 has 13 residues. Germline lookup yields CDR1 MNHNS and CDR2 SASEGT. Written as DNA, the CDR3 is TGTGCCAGCAGTGACAGGTTACCCTACGAGCAGTACTTC. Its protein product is CASSDRLPYEQYF.